The T cell receptor beta chain described here comes from a study of post-analysis software for immune sequencing data. Study at large: Relapsing-remitting, secondary progressive and progressive-relapsing multiple sclerosis were all included among the disease courses.

V lost 8 bases and J 4 bases, leaving 17 bases between the germline ends. CDR3 length: 14 residues. Each TCR beta cDNA library carried unique molecular identifiers. Input of roughly 0.95 to 11 million T cells yielded hundreds of thousands of cDNA molecules. TCRdb re-analysed the PCR reads in MiXCR, keeping a single row per CDR3 protein. The sample records about 260,000 distinct CDR3 sequences, less than 40% being singletons. Findings and caveats of the study: Controls showed significantly higher normalized Chao1 diversity than did multiple sclerosis patients. Roughly five TRBV segments were more frequent in patients than controls; TRBV5-6, TRBV5-1 and TRBV20-1 belonged to this group. Strong co-clustering by F measure linked samples that shared a preparation batch.

This clonotype was counted many times. What it binds is unknown. The chain employs TRBV12-3 or TRBV12-4 and TRBJ2-5, with D maybe TRBD1 (5 bases). Sequenced material: blood. The TCR was taken from a girl aged 5-17 years with multiple sclerosis. In DNA form, the CDR3 reads TGTGCCAGCCTCCATGGGGCCCGAGGAGAGACCCAGTACTTC. The encoded protein is CASLHGARGETQYF.